The next 7 T cell receptor beta chains were all read from a single sample in a study of cytomegalovirus exposure and HLA in healthy donors. It was with 60 Vbeta and 13 Jbeta primers that the PCR ran. Profiled with immunoSEQ multiplex PCR; TCRdb holds only in-frame clones, not every one. In the table there are more than 90,000 clones, under 85% of which are singletons. Input material: PBMCs. The receptor set was obtained from a man aged 25-45 years in good health and CMV-seropositive.

The V and J genes are TRBV15 and TRBJ1-1; the match to TRBD1 covers 9 bases. V was clipped by 1 base and J by 1 base; unmatched bases: 4. CDR1 is LNHNV and CDR2 is YYDKDF in the germline V gene (reference sequence). CDR3 length: 16 amino acids. This chain's CDR3 is CATSRATGQGNTEAFF. In nucleotides, the CDR3 is TGTGCCACCAGCAGAGCGACGGGACAGGGGAACACTGAAGCTTTCTTT.

The chain carries TRBV4-1 and TRBJ1-2; maybe TRBD1 (6 bases). The CDR3 length is 12 residues. CDR1 and CDR2 (germline): MGHRA, YSYEKL. The germline V and J ends were trimmed by 3 bases and 11 bases, with 13 bases remaining between them. CDR3 in amino acids: CASSQGDRRYTF. Written as DNA, the CDR3 is TGCGCCAGCAGCCAGGGAGACAGGCGATACACCTTC.

The V call is TRBV18, the J call TRBJ2-3; TRBD2 aligns across 12 bases. Per germline, CDR1 KGHSH and CDR2 LQKENI. This CDR3 has 15 amino acids. Unmatched junction bases numbered 0, after V lost 1 base and J lost 4 bases. CDR3 coding DNA: TGTGCCAGCTCACCACGACTAGCGGGGGCAGATACGCAGTATTTT. It specifies CASSPRLAGADTQYF.

This chain uses TRBV14 with TRBJ2-3; 10 nucleotides line up with TRBD2. The CDR3 runs to 17 residues. Germline V CDR1 and CDR2: SGHDN, FVKESK. V shed 4 bases, J shed 4 bases, and the junction held 11 bases outside the gene matches. The CDR3 nucleotides are TGTGCCAGCAGCCCTATAGCGGGAGGCGGAGTAGCAGATACGCAGTATTTT. It specifies CASSPIAGGGVADTQYF.

V is TRBV9 and J is TRBJ1-5; 7 nucleotides align to TRBD1. The CDR3 covers 15 residues. From germline, CDR1 is SGDLS and CDR2 YYNGEE. V lost 0 bases, J lost 5 bases, and 5 bases stayed unmatched. CDR3 sequence (DNA): TGTGCCAGCAGCGTAGGTGCAGGGGGAGATCAGCCCCAGCATTTT. This encodes CASSVGAGGDQPQHF.

Note on this clone: One end of the junction is discordant with germline, which a read error may explain. V gene TRBV2 combines with J gene TRBJ1-1, with D possibly matching TRBD1 (5 bases). Germline assignment: CDR1 SNHLY and CDR2 FYNNEI. The CDR3 is made up of 15 amino acids. The CDR3 loop reads CASRDSGPPWGEAFF. CDR3 bases: TGTGCCAGCAGAGATTCGGGACCGCCCTGGGGGGAAGCCTTCTTT.

The chain has TRBV28 and TRBJ1-5; a weak D match, TRBD1 (5 bases). Germline V gene sequence: CDR1 MDHEN, CDR2 SYDVKM. V lost 6 bases to trimming and J lost 6 bases, with 15 bases between them. There are 14 residues in the CDR3. CDR3 loop: CASSPYGGVQPQHF. The CDR3, as DNA: TGTGCCAGCAGCCCCTACGGGGGAGTTCAGCCCCAGCATTTT.